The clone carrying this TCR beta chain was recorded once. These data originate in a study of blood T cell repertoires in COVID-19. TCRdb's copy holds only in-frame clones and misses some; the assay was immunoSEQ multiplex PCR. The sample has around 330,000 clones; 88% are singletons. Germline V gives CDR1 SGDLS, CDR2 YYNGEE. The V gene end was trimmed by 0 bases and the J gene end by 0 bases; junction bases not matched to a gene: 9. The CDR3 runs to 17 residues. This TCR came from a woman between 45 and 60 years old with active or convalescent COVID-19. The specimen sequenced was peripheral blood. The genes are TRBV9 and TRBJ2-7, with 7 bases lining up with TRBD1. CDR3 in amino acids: CASSVGPGTASSYEQYF. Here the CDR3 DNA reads TGTGCCAGCAGCGTAGGACCGGGGACAGCTTCCTCCTACGAGCAGTACTTC.